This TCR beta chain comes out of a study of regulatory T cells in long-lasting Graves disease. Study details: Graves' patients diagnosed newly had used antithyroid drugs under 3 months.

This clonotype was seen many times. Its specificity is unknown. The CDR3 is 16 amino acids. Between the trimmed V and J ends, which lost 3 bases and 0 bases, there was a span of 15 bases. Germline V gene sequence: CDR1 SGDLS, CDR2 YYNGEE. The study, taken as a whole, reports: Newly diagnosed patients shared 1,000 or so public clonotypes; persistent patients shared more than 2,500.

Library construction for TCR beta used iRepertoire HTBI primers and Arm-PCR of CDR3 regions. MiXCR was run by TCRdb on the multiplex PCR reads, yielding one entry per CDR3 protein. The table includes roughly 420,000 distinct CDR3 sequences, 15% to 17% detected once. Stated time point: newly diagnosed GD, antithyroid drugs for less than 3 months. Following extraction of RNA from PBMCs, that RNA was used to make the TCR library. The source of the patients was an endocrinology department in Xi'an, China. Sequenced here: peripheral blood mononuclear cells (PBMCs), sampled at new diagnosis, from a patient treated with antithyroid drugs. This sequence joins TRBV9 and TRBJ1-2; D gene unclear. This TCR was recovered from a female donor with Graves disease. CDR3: CASSAQPGFTNYGYTF. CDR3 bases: TGTGCCAGCAGCGCACAACCGGGGTTTACTAACTATGGCTACACCTTC.